These T cell receptor beta chains were read from a single sample in a study of OX40 agonist ivuxolimab in advanced cancers. This table comes from immunoSEQ multiplex PCR, and its TCRdb copy is limited to in-frame clones, with some not included. The sample lists about 48,000 clones, 65% to 85% occurring once. The sequencing here drew on CD4+ or CD8+ T cells sorted from blood, taken in a trial of the OX40 agonist ivuxolimab. These receptors were obtained from an adult with an advanced solid tumor such as melanoma, head and neck, liver or kidney cancer. Each CDR3 is given with its conserved first and last residue. The D gene is left open where the match is weak. The size of a clone is reported for some rows only, either as once, few or many, or as a class for expanded clones.

size: .
V: TRBV6-5
J: TRBJ1-2
D: TRBD1
DNA: TGTGCCAGCAGTGTATTGGTACAGGGGGCAGATGGCTACACCTTC
CDR3: CASSVLVQGADGYTF

size: once
V: TRBV5-4
J: TRBJ1-4
D: TRBD1
DNA: TGTGCCAGCAGCCAAGAGGGGGCTGGGGGTAATGAAAAACTGTTTTTT
CDR3: CASSQEGAGGNEKLFF

size: .
V: TRBV5-6
J: TRBJ2-2
D: TRBD2
DNA: TGTGCCAGCAGCTTGCCGGGGGGGACCGGGGAGCTGTTTTTT
CDR3: CASSLPGGTGELFF

size: .
V: TRBV6-1
J: TRBJ2-4
D: TRBD2
DNA: TGTGCCAGCAGTGATCTTCCCGGGGCGGGAGGGCCCAAAAACATTCAGTACTTC
CDR3: CASSDLPGAGGPKNIQYF

size: .
V: TRBV6-6
J: TRBJ1-1
D: .
DNA: TGTGCCAGCAGTTACGGTCCTTTGAGCACTGAAGCTTTCTTT
CDR3: CASSYGPLSTEAFF

size: .
V: TRBV7-3
J: TRBJ2-1
D: .
DNA: TGTGCCAGCAGCTTAACGGCTAGCGCGGGCAATGAGCAGTTCTTC
CDR3: CASSLTASAGNEQFF

size: .
V: TRBV11-2
J: TRBJ2-1
D: .
DNA: TGTGCCAGCAGCCCCAGTTTTAATGAGCAGTTCTTC
CDR3: CASSPSFNEQFF

size: once
V: TRBV5-6
J: TRBJ2-2
D: .
DNA: TGTGCCAGCAGCCCGATTAGGAGGGCCGGGGAGCTGTTTTTT
CDR3: CASSPIRRAGELFF

size: many
V: TRBV30
J: TRBJ1-1
D: .
DNA: TGTGCCTGGAGTGAGAAGGGGACCGTCCTGAACACTGAAGCTTTCTTT
CDR3: CAWSEKGTVLNTEAFF

size: .
V: TRBV11-3
J: TRBJ2-7
D: .
DNA: TGTGCCAGCAGCTTAGGGATTAAGTACGAGCAGTACTTC
CDR3: CASSLGIKYEQYF

size: .
V: TRBV2
J: TRBJ2-3
D: TRBD1
DNA: TGTGCCAGCAGTGGGGGGGACAGGGCGACAGATACGCAGTATTTT
CDR3: CASSGGDRATDTQYF

size: .
V: TRBV4-2
J: TRBJ2-6
D: .
DNA: TGTGCCAGCAGCCAAGATTCAGGGACCGGGGCCAACGTCCTGACTTTC
CDR3: CASSQDSGTGANVLTF

size: .
V: TRBV5-1
J: TRBJ1-5
D: .
DNA: TGCGCCAGCCGCCAGGAATCCAATCAGCCCCAGCATTTT
CDR3: CASRQESNQPQHF

size: .
V: TRBV6-5
J: TRBJ2-3
D: .
DNA: TGTGCCAGCAGTTACGGAAGTCTCCAGGGCACAGATACGCAGTATTTT
CDR3: CASSYGSLQGTDTQYF

size: .
V: TRBV29-1
J: TRBJ1-2
D: .
DNA: TGCAGCGTCGCGGACATAGCTAACTATGGCTACACCTTC
CDR3: CSVADIANYGYTF

size: few
V: TRBV4-1
J: TRBJ2-7
D: TRBD1
DNA: TGCGCCAGCAGCCAAGAGAGCCAGGGGGCGGTCGAGCAGTACTTC
CDR3: CASSQESQGAVEQYF

size: .
V: TRBV6-5
J: TRBJ2-2
D: .
DNA: TGTGCCAGCAGGAAGGATAACACCGGGGAGCTGTTTTTT
CDR3: CASRKDNTGELFF

size: .
V: TRBV11-3
J: TRBJ2-3
D: TRBD2
DNA: TGTGCCAGCAGCTTAGAGCTCGGACTAGGTCTTATCACAGATACGCAGTATTTT
CDR3: CASSLELGLGLITDTQYF